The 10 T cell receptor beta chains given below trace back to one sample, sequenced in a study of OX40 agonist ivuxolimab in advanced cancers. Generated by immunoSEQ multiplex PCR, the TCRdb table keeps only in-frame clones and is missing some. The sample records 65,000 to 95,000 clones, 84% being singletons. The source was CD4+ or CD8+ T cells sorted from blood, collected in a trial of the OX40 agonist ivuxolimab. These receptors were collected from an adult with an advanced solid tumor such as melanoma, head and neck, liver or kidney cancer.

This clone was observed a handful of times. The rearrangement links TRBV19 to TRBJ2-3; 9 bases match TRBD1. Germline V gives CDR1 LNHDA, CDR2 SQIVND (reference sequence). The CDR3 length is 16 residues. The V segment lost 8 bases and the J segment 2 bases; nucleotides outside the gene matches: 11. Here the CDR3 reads CASLGGQGHSTDTQYF. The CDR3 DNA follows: TGTGCCAGTTTGGGGGGACAGGGACACTCCACAGATACGCAGTATTTT.

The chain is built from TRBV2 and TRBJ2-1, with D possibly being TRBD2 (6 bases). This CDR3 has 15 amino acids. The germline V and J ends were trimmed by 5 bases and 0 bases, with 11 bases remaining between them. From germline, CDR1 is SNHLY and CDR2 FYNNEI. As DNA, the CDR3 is TGTGCCAGCAGTATAGCGGATAGCTCCTACAATGAGCAGTTCTTC. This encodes CASSIADSSYNEQFF.

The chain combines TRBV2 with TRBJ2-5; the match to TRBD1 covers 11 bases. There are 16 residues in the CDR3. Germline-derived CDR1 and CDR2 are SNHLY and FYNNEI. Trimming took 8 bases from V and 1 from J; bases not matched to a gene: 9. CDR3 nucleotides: TGTGCCAGCGGCCGTGGGACAGGGGGAACCCAAGAGACCCAGTACTTC. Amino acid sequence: CASGRGTGGTQETQYF.

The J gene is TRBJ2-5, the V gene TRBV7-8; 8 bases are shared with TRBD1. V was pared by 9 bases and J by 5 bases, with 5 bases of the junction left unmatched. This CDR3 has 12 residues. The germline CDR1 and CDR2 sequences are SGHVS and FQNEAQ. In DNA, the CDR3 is TGTGCCAGTGTCGGACAGGGCGAGACCCAGTACTTC. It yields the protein CASVGQGETQYF.

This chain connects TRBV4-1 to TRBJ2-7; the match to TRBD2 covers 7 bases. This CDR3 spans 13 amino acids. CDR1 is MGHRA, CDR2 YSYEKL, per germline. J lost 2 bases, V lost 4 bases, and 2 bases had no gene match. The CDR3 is CASSPLAAYEQYF. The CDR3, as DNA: TGCGCCAGCAGCCCGCTAGCGGCCTACGAGCAGTACTTC.

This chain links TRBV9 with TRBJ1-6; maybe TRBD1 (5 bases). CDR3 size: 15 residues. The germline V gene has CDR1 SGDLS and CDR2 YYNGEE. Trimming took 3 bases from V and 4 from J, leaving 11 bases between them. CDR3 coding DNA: TGTGCCAGCAGCGAGCAGGGCACATATAATTCACCCCTCCACTTT. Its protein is CASSEQGTYNSPLHF.

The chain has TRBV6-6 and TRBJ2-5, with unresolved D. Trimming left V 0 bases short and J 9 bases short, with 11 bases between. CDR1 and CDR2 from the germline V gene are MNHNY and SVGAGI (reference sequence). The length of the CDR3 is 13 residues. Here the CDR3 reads CASSYSPVRAQYF. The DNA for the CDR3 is TGTGCCAGCAGTTACTCGCCAGTACGGGCCCAGTACTTC.

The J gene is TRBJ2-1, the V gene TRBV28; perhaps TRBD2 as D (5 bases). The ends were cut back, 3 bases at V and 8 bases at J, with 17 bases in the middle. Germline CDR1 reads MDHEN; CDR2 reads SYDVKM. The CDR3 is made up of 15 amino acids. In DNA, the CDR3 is TGTGCCAGCAGTTTTTCGGCTATAGGAGGACATGAGCAGTTCTTC. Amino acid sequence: CASSFSAIGGHEQFF.

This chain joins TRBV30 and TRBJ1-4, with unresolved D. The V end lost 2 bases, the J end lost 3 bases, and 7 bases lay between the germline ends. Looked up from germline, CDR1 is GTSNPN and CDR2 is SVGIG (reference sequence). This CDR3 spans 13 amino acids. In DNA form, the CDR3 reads TGTGCCTGGAGTATGAGGGCTAATGAAAAACTGTTTTTT. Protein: CAWSMRANEKLFF. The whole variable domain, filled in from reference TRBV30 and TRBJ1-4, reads SQTIHQWPATLVQPVGSPLSLECTVEGTSNPNLYWYRQAAGRGLQLLFYSVGIGQISSEVPQNLSASRPQDRQFILSSKKLLLSDSGFYLCAWSMRANEKLFFGSGTQLSVL.

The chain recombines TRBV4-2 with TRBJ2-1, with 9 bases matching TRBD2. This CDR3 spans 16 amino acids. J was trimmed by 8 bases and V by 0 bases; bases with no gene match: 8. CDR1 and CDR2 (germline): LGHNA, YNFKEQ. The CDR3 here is CASSQESSGRVYEQFF. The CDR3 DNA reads TGTGCCAGCAGCCAAGAAAGTAGCGGGAGAGTCTATGAGCAGTTCTTC.